The entry below describes one T cell receptor (beta chain). CDR1 is MNHEY and CDR2 is SMNVEV in the germline V gene (reference sequence). This CDR3 has 16 residues. After removal of 4 bases from V and 5 bases from J, the junction contained 8 bases not matched to a gene. As handled by the study authors: Amplification from reference gene primers served as the basis for estimated nucleated cell counts. Method: immunoSEQ multiplex PCR; TCRdb's copy keeps in-frame clones and lacks some. V and J calls and clone size are copied from that table; D and trimming were computed from the DNA. The data contain approximately 330,000 clones, roughly 87% of them seen just once; the ten biggest clones take up approximately 9.9%. The entry originates in a study of blood T cell repertoires in COVID-19. Study background: Whether acute or convalescent, the COVID-19 samples came from the United States, Italy and Spain. Sources were T cells, B-cell-depleted T cells, or PBMCs; the material itself was cDNA or gDNA.

The TCR comes from a young man with COVID-19, enrolled during active disease. The source material was peripheral blood. The chain carries TRBV27 and TRBJ2-1; 10 positions agree with TRBD1. CDR3 amino acids: CASSSPGQGTNNEQFF. CDR3 sequence (DNA): TGTGCCAGCAGTTCTCCGGGACAGGGGACCAACAATGAGCAGTTCTTC.